Below, 29 T cell receptor beta chains from the same sample are listed, as sequenced in a study of identical twins listed by TCRdb under 2016. Libraries were constructed by 5' RACE. TCRdb shows the sequencer as Illumina HiSeq 2000. The raw public data were reprocessed by TCRdb itself: fastp quality trimming at Q25, MiXCR clonotype calling, in-frame beta chains only. Entries are consolidated by CDR3 protein sequence, retaining the most common genes and DNA. Here the sample has 1.5 million to 2 million distinct CDR3 sequences; about 32% occur a single time. The ten largest account for 0.25% to 0.3% of the sample. Input material: cord blood. The receptors here all came from a newborn girl in good health.

The chain employs TRBV12-3 or TRBV12-4 and TRBJ2-2, with 11 positions matching TRBD2. The CDR3 covers 16 residues. With 6 bases clipped from V and 1 base from J, the junction kept 4 bases outside the gene matches. The CDR3 DNA follows: TGTGCCAGCAGCAGACTAGCGGGGAAGAACACCGGGGAGCTGTTTTTT. It codes for CASSRLAGKNTGELFF.

Worth noting for this clonotype: The CDR3 does not end in the conserved phenylalanine or tryptophan, so this is likely a read error. The V and J genes are TRBV5-1 and TRBJ2-6; the D is unclear. CDR3 length equals 14 residues. Germline V lookup: CDR1 SGHRS, CDR2 YFSETQ. V gave up 5 bases and J gave up 0 bases, with 6 bases separating them. The CDR3 protein is CASSPDSGANVLTY. The CDR3, as DNA: TGCGCCAGCAGTCCTGACTCTGGGGCCAACGTCCTGACTTAC.

There are a few counts of this clonotype. The rearrangement joins TRBV15 to TRBJ1-5; D possibly corresponds to TRBD1 (5 bases). Trimming pared 0 bases from V and 0 bases from J, leaving 9 bases between. The CDR3 covers 16 residues. The germline CDR1 and CDR2 sequences are LNHNV and YYDKDF (reference sequence). CDR3 DNA: TGTGCCACCAGCAGAGAGGGACTTTTTAGCAATCAGCCCCAGCATTTT. This gives the protein CATSREGLFSNQPQHF.

The V call is TRBV12-3 or TRBV12-4, the J call TRBJ2-5; D tentatively reads TRBD1 or TRBD2 (5 bases each). V dropped 3 bases and J dropped 5 bases, with 16 bases sitting between them. This CDR3 is built from 15 residues. The CDR3 region has the DNA TGTGCCAGCAGTTTCGCCCAGGGTGGAGGCGAGACCCAGTACTTC. Translated: CASSFAQGGGETQYF.

This clonotype appeared many times. V and J are TRBV7-2 and TRBJ2-6, with D possibly TRBD2 on 5 matching bases. Germline lookup yields CDR1 SGHTA and CDR2 FQGNSA. The CDR3 runs to 16 residues. V was pared by 2 bases and J by 0 bases, with 8 bases between. The CDR3 nucleotides are TGTGCCAGCAGCTTACGGACTGGCTCTGGGGCCAACGTCCTGACTTTC. Translation: CASSLRTGSGANVLTF.

The rearrangement uses TRBV5-1 and TRBJ2-1, with 13 positions matching TRBD2. Germline V CDR1 and CDR2: SGHRS, YFSETQ. The CDR3 is 16 amino acids. Trimming took 6 bases from V and 7 from J; bases not matched to a gene: 10. The chain's CDR3 is CASTKTSGGASNEQFF. The DNA of the CDR3 is TGCGCCAGCACCAAAACTAGCGGGGGGGCTTCTAATGAGCAGTTCTTC.

V usage is TRBV2 and J usage is TRBJ2-2; D possibly corresponds to TRBD1 (6 bases). CDR3 length equals 17 residues. CDR1 and CDR2 (germline): SNHLY, FYNNEI. The ends were cut back, 1 base at V and 4 bases at J, with 16 bases in the middle. The CDR3 nucleotides are TGTGCCAGCAGTGAAGGAGGAGCAGGGGCCTTCACCGGGGAGCTGTTTTTT. Residues: CASSEGGAGAFTGELFF.

The sample holds a few counts of this clonotype. The V and J genes are TRBV20-1 and TRBJ2-5; D is unclear. The J call may be wrong; the DNA end is better matched by TRBJ2-7. The CDR3 has 14 residues. Germline CDR1 and CDR2: DFQATT and SNEGSKA (reference sequence). CDR3 sequence reads: CSARALEITYEQYF. The CDR3 DNA is TGCAGTGCTAGAGCCCTAGAGATTACCTACGAGCAGTACTTC.

This rearrangement joins TRBV10-3 to TRBJ1-6; 10 positions agree with TRBD1. J lost 6 bases, V lost 7 bases, and 12 bases had no gene match. The CDR3 contains 17 residues. Germline-derived CDR1 and CDR2 are ENHRY and SYGVKD. For the CDR3, the DNA is TGTGCCATCAAAGGGACAGGGGCCGGAGGTTCTAATTCACCCCTCCACTTT. It specifies CAIKGTGAGGSNSPLHF.

This clonotype was counted between two and nine times. This chain connects TRBV6-1 to TRBJ2-7; D uncertain. The V end lost 7 bases, the J end lost 2 bases, and 12 bases lay between the germline ends. The CDR3 sequence is 13 residues long. CDR1 MNHNS and CDR2 SASEGT come from the germline V gene. CDR3 loop: CASMGTETYEQYF. The DNA of the CDR3 is TGTGCCAGCATGGGCACAGAAACCTACGAGCAGTACTTC.

This clonotype has ten or more counts. This chain uses TRBV5-1 with TRBJ2-1; maybe TRBD1 (6 bases). The germline V gene has CDR1 SGHRS and CDR2 YFSETQ. Trimming stripped 2 bases from V and 6 bases from J, with 18 bases between. This CDR3 is 16 amino acids long. The CDR3 loop reads CASSFPGHRMGNEQFF. The CDR3 DNA reads TGCGCCAGCAGCTTTCCGGGACACCGCATGGGCAATGAGCAGTTCTTC.

The V and J genes are TRBV27 and TRBJ2-7; D remains ambiguous. Looked up from germline, CDR1 is MNHEY and CDR2 is SMNVEV (reference sequence). CDR3 length equals 14 residues. V dropped 2 bases and J dropped 7 bases, with 15 bases sitting between them. CDR3 loop: CASSLGLGLGEQYF. The CDR3 DNA reads TGTGCCAGCAGTTTAGGGCTGGGGTTAGGGGAGCAGTACTTC.

The genes are TRBV19 and TRBJ2-1; no firm D call. Trimming removed 3 bases at V and 7 bases at J, with 13 bases between. The germline V gene has CDR1 LNHDA and CDR2 SQIVND (reference sequence). The CDR3 is 14 amino acids. CDR3 coding DNA: TGTGCCAGTAGTATCTATCCCAAACGTAATGAGCAGTTCTTC. Translating it yields CASSIYPKRNEQFF.

This clonotype has more than one count but fewer than ten. CDR3 sequence reads: CAWSADYFHGIQYF. The CDR3 DNA follows: TGTGCCTGGAGTGCGGATTACTTTCACGGCATTCAGTACTTC. V usage is TRBV30 and J usage is TRBJ2-4; D uncertain. Germline-derived CDR1 and CDR2 are GTSNPN and SVGIG (reference sequence). Trimming pared 1 base from V and 9 bases from J, leaving 16 bases between. This CDR3 is 14 amino acids long.

This clonotype was counted between two and nine times. This rearrangement joins TRBV5-4 to TRBJ2-5; TRBD2 matches at 9 bases. V was pared by 0 bases and J by 11 bases, with 11 bases of the junction left unmatched. Looked up from germline, CDR1 is SGHNT and CDR2 is YYREEE (reference sequence). This CDR3 is built from 15 residues. CDR3 sequence reads: CASSLGGGAYNEQYF. The CDR3 bases are TGTGCCAGCAGCTTGGGCGGGGGGGCCTACAATGAGCAGTACTTC.

The chain's CDR3 is CSARPSGRETQYF. The DNA for the CDR3 is TGCAGTGCTAGGCCTAGCGGGAGGGAGACCCAGTACTTC. This chain connects TRBV20-1 to TRBJ2-5; 11 bases are shared with TRBD2. The CDR3 runs to 13 residues. Germline assignment: CDR1 DFQATT and CDR2 SNEGSKA (reference sequence). The V gene end was trimmed by 3 bases and the J gene end by 5 bases; junction bases not matched to a gene: 2.

The chain recombines TRBV20-1 with TRBJ2-3, with TRBD2 matching 12 bases. The germline CDR1 and CDR2 sequences are DFQATT and SNEGSKA (reference sequence). The CDR3 has 17 residues. The junction had 8 bases not matched to a gene; V was cut back by 3 bases and J by 1 base. Written as DNA, the CDR3 is TGCAGTGCTAGCCGGCTAGCGGGAGGGCCCGGCACAGATACGCAGTATTTT. It yields the protein CSASRLAGGPGTDTQYF.

There are a few counts of this clonotype. The chain links TRBV20-1 to TRBJ2-3; 8 bases line up with TRBD1. This CDR3 spans 14 amino acids. J gave up 2 bases and V 8 bases, and 9 bases lay outside the gene matches. Germline V gene data show CDR1 as DFQATT and CDR2 as SNEGSKA (reference sequence). In nucleotides, the CDR3 is TGCAGTCCGTGGCAGGGGGCACTCACAGATACGCAGTATTTT. It codes for CSPWQGALTDTQYF.

This clonotype appeared a few times. The genes are TRBV3-1 and TRBJ2-1; D tentatively reads TRBD1 or TRBD2 (5 bases each). This CDR3 comprises 13 residues. The germline CDR1 and CDR2 sequences are LGHDT and YNNKEL (reference sequence). Deletions cut 6 bases from V and 5 bases from J, with 11 bases between. CDR3 nucleotide sequence: TGTGCCAGCAGTCCCGGGACGCACAATGAGCAGTTCTTC. Encoded protein: CASSPGTHNEQFF.

V is TRBV7-9 and J is TRBJ1-1, with D hard to call. V was pared by 1 base and J by 11 bases, with 14 bases between. Looked up from germline, CDR1 is SEHNR and CDR2 is FQNEAQ (reference sequence). The CDR3 sequence is 13 residues long. The CDR3 coding sequence is TGTGCCAGCAGCTTAGGTGGCCATGTGCGTGCTTTCTTT. This gives the protein CASSLGGHVRAFF.

The CDR3, as DNA: TGTGCCAGCAGCCGGTCGGGTTCTGGAAACACCATATATTTT. Translation: CASSRSGSGNTIYF. This rearrangement joins TRBV3-1 to TRBJ1-3; unclear D gene. Trimming took off 4 bases at V and 1 base at J, with 8 bases between the two ends. This CDR3 comprises 14 residues. Per germline, CDR1 LGHDT and CDR2 YNNKEL (reference sequence).

This sequence joins TRBV11-2 and TRBJ1-2; no reliable D call. Germline CDR1 and CDR2: SGHAT and FQNNGV. The CDR3 has 19 amino acids. Deletions cut 3 bases from V and 3 bases from J, with 26 bases between. CDR3 nucleotide sequence: TGTGCCAGCAGCTTGGGTCCTTGGCATTCTAAAAGATCGGACTATGGCTACACCTTC. Its translation is CASSLGPWHSKRSDYGYTF.

This chain links TRBV7-9 with TRBJ2-3; D might be TRBD1 (5 bases). The V end was cut by 7 bases, the J end by 4 bases, with 15 bases between. CDR1 is SEHNR, CDR2 FQNEAQ, per germline (reference sequence). This CDR3 region has 14 residues. The CDR3 sequence: CASTIDRSPDTQYF. For the CDR3, the DNA is TGTGCCAGCACCATCGACAGATCTCCAGATACGCAGTATTTT.

This chain uses TRBV29-1 with TRBJ2-1; D possibly corresponds to TRBD2 (6 bases). The CDR3 length is 13 residues. The V end was cut by 5 bases, the J end by 10 bases, with 18 bases between. Germline V CDR1 and CDR2: SQVTM, ANQGSEA. Here the CDR3 DNA reads TGCAGCGTTATGGGGGGTGTACTACCCGAGCAGTTCTTC. It codes for CSVMGGVLPEQFF.

Only a few counts were recorded for this clonotype. V gene TRBV6-5 combines with J gene TRBJ1-2; 12 nucleotides line up with TRBD1. Trimming at V came to 5 bases and at J to 8 bases, leaving 9 bases not matched to a gene. CDR1 and CDR2 from the germline V gene are MNHEY and SVGAGI. The CDR3 totals 15 residues. The CDR3 sequence: CASSIGTGGLRGYTF. CDR3 DNA: TGTGCCAGCAGTATTGGGACAGGGGGCTTAAGAGGCTACACCTTC.

The chain links TRBV20-1 to TRBJ2-3; 10 nucleotides align to TRBD2. V trimming: 0 bases; J trimming: 4 bases; junction bases outside the gene matches: 4. Looked up from germline, CDR1 is DFQATT and CDR2 is SNEGSKA (reference sequence). The CDR3 is 15 amino acids. For the CDR3, the DNA is TGCAGTGCTAGAGAGTTAGCGGGGGGACCAGATACGCAGTATTTT. Protein product: CSARELAGGPDTQYF.

In regard to this clonotype: One end of the junction does not line up with germline, which may come from a read error. The rearrangement joins TRBV11-2 to TRBJ1-2; 9 bases line up with TRBD1. The CDR3 runs 17 residues. CDR1 and CDR2 (germline): SGHAT, FQNNGV. The CDR3 is CAGSSLLRTGEKIGYTF. CDR3 DNA: TGTGCCGGCAGCTCTCTCCTACGGACAGGGGAGAAGATAGGCTACACCTTC. The variable domain in full, with the rest retrieved from reference TRBV11-2 and TRBJ1-2, is EAGVAQSPRYKIIEKRQSVAFWCNPISGHATLYWYQQILGQGPKLLIQFQNNGVVDDSQLPKDRFSAERLKGVDSTLKIQPAKLEDSAVYLCAGSSLLRTGEKIGYTFGSGTRLTVV.

This clonotype occurred a few times. The rearrangement joins TRBV6-6 to TRBJ1-1; D possibly corresponds to TRBD1 (5 bases). Per germline, CDR1 MNHNY and CDR2 SVGAGI (reference sequence). The CDR3 has 13 amino acids. V was shortened by 0 bases and J by 7 bases, with 9 bases between the two germline ends. The CDR3, as DNA: TGTGCCAGCAGTTACTCGACGGGGGTTGAAGCTTTCTTT. Its translation is CASSYSTGVEAFF.

V is TRBV5-1 and J is TRBJ2-3; D possibly corresponds to TRBD2 (7 bases). V gave up 4 bases and J gave up 3 bases, with 21 bases separating them. This CDR3 is 17 amino acids long. CDR1 and CDR2 (germline): SGHRS, YFSETQ. The CDR3 sequence: CASSLRGPTLATDTQYF. The CDR3 DNA follows: TGCGCCAGCAGCCTGCGGGGGCCGACACTAGCGACAGATACGCAGTATTTT.